This note documents a single T cell receptor (beta chain) sequence. The sample comes from a study of technical replicates of blood from several donors. Sequenced by immunoSEQ multiplex PCR; TCRdb stores in-frame clones only, minus some. Among 55,000 to 85,000 clones, under 98% were seen once, and the ten largest hold about 0.24%. Germline CDR1 is MGHRA and CDR2 is YSYEKL. This CDR3 has 14 amino acids. With 5 bases removed from V and 7 bases from J, the gap between germline ends came to 17 bases. The receptor comes from a human donor in good health. Specimen: T cells isolated from PBMCs. The chain recombines TRBV4-1 with TRBJ2-5; a weak D match, TRBD2 (7 bases). The chain's CDR3 is CASSEPLGGGTQYF. CDR3 DNA sequence: TGCGCCAGCAGCGAACCGTTAGGGGGGGGGACCCAGTACTTC.